A selection of T cell receptor beta chains follows, all from one sample in a study of Graves' ophthalmopathy and Graves' hyperthyroidism. TCRdb fed the multiplex PCR reads into MiXCR, producing one record per CDR3 protein. The sample includes approximately 540,000 distinct CDR3 sequences, roughly 39% of them seen just once. What was sequenced was peripheral blood or thyroid tissue (not recorded which). These receptors originate from an adult man with Graves' hyperthyroidism. Both conserved end residues are part of each CDR3. A D gene is named only where the DNA matches it firmly. Clone size is shown for a subset of rows, as once, few, many or a class of expanded clone.

TGTGCCAGCAGCTTAGTCGGCCCATTC | CASSLVGPF | NA | TRBJ1-2 | TRBV7-9 | many
TGTGCCAGCAGTTGGGACAGGGGACAGACCCAGTACTTC | CASSWDRGQTQYF | TRBD1 | TRBJ2-5 | TRBV6-5 | many
TGCAGTGCTAGAGATGTACCCGGGGCAGGCACAACCGCGGCCACACAAGCTTTCTTT | CSARDVPGAGTTAATQAFF | NA | TRBJ1-1 | TRBV20-1 | many
TGCGCCAGCAGCTTGGTCCTAAGGGGTGGAACTAACTATGGCTACACCTTC | CASSLVLRGGTNYGYTF | NA | TRBJ1-2 | TRBV5-1 | NA
TGTGCCAGCAGCTTACCTAGCGGGAGAGAGGAGTACGAGCAGTACTTC | CASSLPSGREEYEQYF | TRBD2 | TRBJ2-7 | TRBV7-9 | many
TGTGCCAGCAGCCCCGGAGGGAGCGAGCAGTACTTC | CASSPGGSEQYF | NA | TRBJ2-7 | TRBV7-6 | many
TGTGCCAGTAGTCCTCTTCCGGGGCAGGAGTACAATCAGCCCCAGCATTTT | CASSPLPGQEYNQPQHF | NA | TRBJ1-5 | TRBV19 | NA
TGTGCCAGCAGCTTCCTAGACCAAAGCGGGGAAAAACTGTTTTTT | CASSFLDQSGEKLFF | NA | TRBJ1-4 | TRBV13 | many
TGCGCCAGCAGCGCCAGGGGGAGGAACACCGGGGAGCTGTTTTTT | CASSARGRNTGELFF | TRBD1 | TRBJ2-2 | TRBV5-1 | few
TGTGCCAGTAGTAGGACAGCAGCTAGCACAGATACGCAGTATTTT | CASSRTAASTDTQYF | NA | TRBJ2-3 | TRBV19 | NA
TGTGCCAGCAGCTTAGAACCCAGGGGGCTAAAGACCCAGTACTTC | CASSLEPRGLKTQYF | TRBD1 | TRBJ2-5 | TRBV7-2 | many
TGTGCCAGCAGGGCGACAGCTGGTGAAGCTTTCTTT | CASRATAGEAFF | NA | TRBJ1-1 | TRBV2 | many
TGTGCCAGCAGTGGGTCGCTGAAGACCCAGTACTTC | CASSGSLKTQYF | NA | TRBJ2-5 | TRBV10-2 | NA
TGCGCCAGCAGTATTAAAGGTGGCGAGCAGTACTTC | CASSIKGGEQYF | NA | TRBJ2-7 | TRBV10-2 | few
TGTGCCAGCTCACCATCGTCCAGGGCTAACACTGAAGCTTTCTTT | CASSPSSRANTEAFF | NA | TRBJ1-1 | TRBV18 | NA
TGTGCCAGCTCACTACCTCCGGGACAGAGGGGCTACACCTTC | CASSLPPGQRGYTF | TRBD1 | TRBJ1-2 | TRBV18 | NA
TGCAGCGTTGAAAGTCAGGGGATGAAGACCCAGTACTTC | CSVESQGMKTQYF | NA | TRBJ2-5 | TRBV29-1 | many
TGCAGCTGGACAGGGGTATTTGGCTACACCTTC | CSWTGVFGYTF | TRBD1 | TRBJ1-2 | TRBV29-1 | NA